The next 31 T cell receptor beta chains were all read from a single sample in a study of T cell responses to AZD1222 COVID-19 vaccine. Clones were read by immunoSEQ multiplex PCR, and TCRdb kept only the in-frame ones, dropping some. The sample has some 200,000 clones; 85% to 90% are singletons. The specimen was peripheral blood, collected on day 0 of AZD1222 vaccination. The receptors derive from an adult in good health.

The chain uses TRBV28 and TRBJ2-4, with D tentatively TRBD1 (5 bases). The CDR3 loop spans 12 amino acids. Germline V lookup: CDR1 MDHEN, CDR2 SYDVKM. Trimming took 2 bases from V and 15 from J, leaving 14 bases between them. As DNA, the CDR3 is TGTGCCAGCAGTTTAAGGGGTACGCGTTGGTACTTC. Translating it yields CASSLRGTRWYF. The full variable domain, rest sourced from reference TRBV28 and TRBJ2-4, is DVKVTQSSRYLVKRTGEKVFLECVQDMDHENMFWYRQDPGLGLRLIYFSYDVKMKEKGDIPEGYSVSREKKERFSLILESASTNQTSMYLCASSLRGTRWYFGAGTRLSVL.

This clone showed up just once. The chain employs TRBV19 and TRBJ1-4, with 8 bases aligning to TRBD1. The CDR3 extends over 16 amino acids. CDR1 LNHDA and CDR2 SQIVND come from the germline V gene (reference sequence). V was clipped by 3 bases and J by 2 bases; unmatched bases: 5. In DNA, the CDR3 is TGTGCCAGTAGTATGACTACAGGGGGGACTAATGAAAAACTGTTTTTT. This gives the protein CASSMTTGGTNEKLFF.

The chain has TRBV12-3 or TRBV12-4 and TRBJ2-7, with D perhaps TRBD2 (5 bases). Between the trimmed V and J ends, which lost 2 bases and 9 bases, there was a span of 8 bases. The CDR3 is made up of 11 amino acids. As DNA, the CDR3 is TGTGCCAGCAGTTTACTAGGGAGGCAGTACTTC. Encoded protein: CASSLLGRQYF.

The J gene is TRBJ2-2, the V gene TRBV6-1; D remains ambiguous. Germline assignment: CDR1 MNHNS and CDR2 SASEGT. Trimming pared 3 bases from V and 7 bases from J, leaving 6 bases between. The CDR3 is made up of 12 amino acids. The CDR3 region has the DNA TGTGCCAGCAGTGAGGGCGGCGGGGAGCTGTTTTTT. This gives the protein CASSEGGGELFF.

DNA of the CDR3: TGTGCCAGCCGGATGACAGGGCTTAGCAATCAGCCCCAGCATTTT. This sequence encodes CASRMTGLSNQPQHF. The V and J genes are TRBV18 and TRBJ1-5, with TRBD1 matching 7 bases. CDR3 length: 15 amino acids. V was pared by 8 bases and J by 0 bases, with 7 bases of the junction left unmatched. Germline CDR1 is KGHSH and CDR2 is LQKENI.

This rearrangement joins TRBV20-1 to TRBJ2-2; D is possibly TRBD1 (5 bases). Trimming removed 3 bases from V and 4 bases from J, with 12 bases in between. CDR1 and CDR2 from the germline V gene are DFQATT and SNEGSKA (reference sequence). The CDR3 covers 14 residues. The DNA of the CDR3 is TGCAGTGCTAGTTCAGGGTTGGGCACCGGGGAGCTGTTTTTT. This sequence encodes CSASSGLGTGELFF.

This clone was found a few times. This chain joins TRBV2 and TRBJ2-5; D is unclear. With 6 bases removed from V and 1 base from J, the gap between germline ends came to 9 bases. This CDR3 is built from 13 residues. The V gene's germline CDR1 is SNHLY and CDR2 FYNNEI. CDR3: CASSPNLQETQYF. The CDR3 DNA reads as TGTGCCAGCAGCCCAAACCTCCAAGAGACCCAGTACTTC.

The J gene is TRBJ1-2, the V gene TRBV4-3; D might be TRBD1 (5 bases). Trimming pared 4 bases from V and 0 bases from J, leaving 12 bases between. The CDR3 is 15 amino acids. Germline assignment: CDR1 LGHNA and CDR2 YSLEER. This chain's CDR3 is CASSPSAQANYGYTF. The CDR3 region has the DNA TGCGCCAGCAGCCCTTCGGCACAGGCTAACTATGGCTACACCTTC.

The chain joins TRBV9 to TRBJ1-3; D unresolved. Germline values: CDR1 SGDLS, CDR2 YYNGEE. V shed 0 bases and J shed 4 bases, with 14 bases lying between them. CDR3 size: 16 residues. The CDR3 DNA reads TGTGCCAGCAGCGTAGATCGCCGGAATCCAGGAAACACCATATATTTT. It specifies CASSVDRRNPGNTIYF.

The V and J genes are TRBV27 and TRBJ1-5; 10 bases line up with TRBD1. J lost 2 bases, V lost 4 bases, and 8 bases had no gene match. CDR3 length: 17 amino acids. Germline loops: CDR1 MNHEY, CDR2 SMNVEV (reference sequence). CDR3 in DNA: TGTGCCAGCAGTTCTCTCCCCGGGACAGGGGGCAATCAGCCCCAGCATTTT. Amino acid sequence: CASSSLPGTGGNQPQHF.

V is TRBV5-1 and J is TRBJ2-7; 8 bases map to TRBD1. V was clipped by 7 bases and J by 1 base; unmatched bases: 1. The CDR3 spans 12 residues. CDR1 is SGHRS, CDR2 YFSETQ, per germline. The CDR3 protein is CASGQGSYEQYF. The CDR3 nucleotides read TGCGCCAGCGGACAGGGTTCCTACGAGCAGTACTTC.

A note on this clone: A much larger clone sits a single nucleotide away, making a read error possible. Different DNA sequences within this sample yield the same CDR3. This chain connects TRBV10-3 to TRBJ2-7; 8 positions match TRBD2. Germline CDR1 reads ENHRY; CDR2 reads SYGVKD. This CDR3 comprises 15 residues. After removal of 6 bases from V and 3 bases from J, the junction contained 10 bases not matched to a gene. CDR3 region: CAIRPGGGPFYEQYF. The CDR3, as DNA: TGTGCCATCAGGCCGGGGGGGGGACCATTCTACGAGCAGTACTTC.

The rearrangement uses TRBV18 and TRBJ2-5; the D gene could be TRBD1 or TRBD2 (6 bases each). CDR1 is KGHSH, CDR2 LQKENI, per germline. Trimming left V 1 base short and J 4 bases short, with 7 bases between. This CDR3 is 13 amino acids long. CDR3 amino acids: CASSPQGGETQYF. The CDR3 region has the DNA TGTGCCAGCTCACCACAGGGGGGAGAGACCCAGTACTTC.

The CDR3 loop is CASSGNDRGSNQPQHF. The CDR3 region has the DNA TGTGCCAGCAGTGGTAATGACAGGGGGAGCAATCAGCCCCAGCATTTT. The rearrangement links TRBV6-1 to TRBJ1-5, with 9 bases matching TRBD1. CDR1 is MNHNS and CDR2 is SASEGT in the germline V gene. Germline trimming cut 4 bases from V and 1 base from J; bases unmatched to any gene: 5. The CDR3 sequence is 16 residues long.

The V and J genes are TRBV5-1 and TRBJ2-6; 9 bases match TRBD1. Germline trimming cut 1 base from V and 1 base from J; bases unmatched to any gene: 6. The CDR3 runs to 18 residues. From germline, CDR1 is SGHRS and CDR2 YFSETQ. The CDR3 loop reads CASSLHGQGSSGANVLTF. CDR3 in DNA: TGCGCCAGCAGCTTGCACGGACAGGGGTCTTCTGGGGCCAACGTCCTGACTTTC.

In nucleotides, the CDR3 is TGTGCCAGCAGTTTGCTAGAGGACAGGCGCAACACTGAAGCTTTCTTT. It specifies CASSLLEDRRNTEAFF. The V gene is TRBV28, the J gene TRBJ1-1, with 7 bases fitting TRBD1. V was clipped by 3 bases and J by 2 bases; unmatched bases: 9. This CDR3 spans 16 amino acids. CDR1 is MDHEN and CDR2 is SYDVKM in the germline V gene.

This chain connects TRBV28 to TRBJ2-1; 10 nucleotides align to TRBD1. CDR3 length: 16 amino acids. Germline V CDR1 and CDR2: MDHEN, SYDVKM. V gave up 6 bases and J gave up 5 bases; unmatched junction bases: 10. The CDR3: CASSKTGTGVNNEQFF. The CDR3 DNA follows: TGTGCCAGCAGCAAAACCGGGACAGGGGTTAACAATGAGCAGTTCTTC. Looking up the rest from reference TRBV28 and TRBJ2-1 gives the full variable domain: DVKVTQSSRYLVKRTGEKVFLECVQDMDHENMFWYRQDPGLGLRLIYFSYDVKMKEKGDIPEGYSVSREKKERFSLILESASTNQTSMYLCASSKTGTGVNNEQFFGPGTRLTVL.

The V call is TRBV9, the J call TRBJ2-2; D ambiguous. CDR3 length: 17 amino acids. Trimming cost V 0 bases and J 0 bases, with 12 bases left between them. Germline CDR1 and CDR2: SGDLS and YYNGEE. The CDR3 sequence: CASSVVPLQANTGELFF. CDR3 nucleotides: TGTGCCAGCAGCGTAGTCCCCTTGCAGGCGAACACCGGGGAGCTGTTTTTT.

The chain carries TRBV27 and TRBJ1-2; D gene uncertain. CDR1 and CDR2 from the germline V gene are MNHEY and SMNVEV (reference sequence). This CDR3 has 15 residues. Deletions cut 6 bases from V and 0 bases from J, with 14 bases between. The DNA of the CDR3 is TGTGCCAGCAGCCCCGGTTCGGTGCCTAACTATGGCTACACCTTC. It encodes CASSPGSVPNYGYTF.

This chain links TRBV6-6 with TRBJ1-2, with D maybe TRBD1 (6 bases). The CDR3 has 13 residues. V lost 6 bases and J 4 bases, leaving 12 bases between the germline ends. The germline gives CDR1 MNHNY, CDR2 SVGAGI (reference sequence). The CDR3 nucleotides are TGTGCCAGCAGCCAAACAGGGAGCTATGGCTACACCTTC. Its translation is CASSQTGSYGYTF.

The chain combines TRBV30 with TRBJ2-1; 11 bases map to TRBD2. This CDR3 is built from 15 residues. V was clipped by 5 bases and J by 9 bases; unmatched bases: 12. CDR1 is GTSNPN and CDR2 is SVGIG in the germline V gene (reference sequence). Here the CDR3 DNA reads TGTGCCTGGTCCCCCCGACTAGCGGGAACGACTGAGCAGTTCTTC. It encodes CAWSPRLAGTTEQFF.

The chain has TRBV7-2 and TRBJ2-1; 10 nucleotides agree with TRBD2. There are 15 residues in the CDR3. Germline assignment: CDR1 SGHTA and CDR2 FQGNSA. J gave up 11 bases and V 5 bases, and 12 bases lay outside the gene matches. CDR3 nucleotides: TGTGCCAGCAGCCCACCAGCGGGAGGGCCTAATAAGCAGTTCTTC. Its protein product is CASSPPAGGPNKQFF.

This chain joins TRBV29-1 and TRBJ2-3; the match to TRBD1 covers 7 bases. V lost 3 bases, J lost 2 bases, and 2 bases stayed unmatched. This CDR3 comprises 13 residues. CDR1 and CDR2 from the germline V gene are SQVTM and ANQGSEA. CDR3 region: CSVEGQYTDTQYF. CDR3 DNA: TGCAGCGTTGAGGGACAGTACACAGATACGCAGTATTTT.

This clone has only one observation. The chain recombines TRBV5-1 with TRBJ2-1, with D possibly matching TRBD1 (5 bases). CDR3 length: 15 amino acids. The germline gives CDR1 SGHRS, CDR2 YFSETQ. Trimming cost V 3 bases and J 5 bases, with 15 bases left between them. DNA of the CDR3: TGCGCCAGCAGCTCCGGGCGGCAGGGCGACAATGAGCAGTTCTTC. Amino acids: CASSSGRQGDNEQFF.

This clone has a handful of counts. CDR3 DNA sequence: TGTGCCATCAGTGATTCATCAGGGTATGAGCAGTTCTTC. Protein: CAISDSSGYEQFF. This chain connects TRBV10-3 to TRBJ2-1, with a weak D call TRBD1 (5 bases). The germline gives CDR1 ENHRY, CDR2 SYGVKD. V shed 3 bases and J shed 8 bases, with 11 bases lying between them. There are 13 residues in the CDR3.

The V and J genes are TRBV12-3 or TRBV12-4 and TRBJ2-5; D call uncertain. V dropped 4 bases and J dropped 0 bases, with 6 bases sitting between them. The CDR3 has 13 residues. CDR3 coding DNA: TGTGCCAGCAGTTGGGGTAACCAAGAGACCCAGTACTTC. Residues: CASSWGNQETQYF.

This sequence joins TRBV28 and TRBJ1-1, with D possibly TRBD1 on 6 matching bases. The CDR3 has 16 amino acids. CDR1 is MDHEN, CDR2 SYDVKM, per germline. V lost 5 bases and J lost 4, with 20 bases in between. The CDR3 reads CASSTPPGGFGTEAFF. The CDR3 DNA is TGTGCCAGCAGTACCCCACCGGGGGGCTTCGGCACTGAAGCTTTCTTT. Full variable domain (rest looked up from reference TRBV28 and TRBJ1-1): DVKVTQSSRYLVKRTGEKVFLECVQDMDHENMFWYRQDPGLGLRLIYFSYDVKMKEKGDIPEGYSVSREKKERFSLILESASTNQTSMYLCASSTPPGGFGTEAFFGQGTRLTVV.

The V gene is TRBV6-5, the J gene TRBJ2-5, with 9 bases identical to TRBD1. The V gene end was trimmed by 3 bases and the J gene end by 5 bases; junction bases not matched to a gene: 7. From germline, CDR1 is MNHEY and CDR2 SVGAGI. CDR3 length: 15 amino acids. The CDR3 sequence: CASSYYRGLRETQYF. In nucleotides, the CDR3 is TGTGCCAGCAGTTATTACAGGGGGCTTCGCGAGACCCAGTACTTC.

The chain carries TRBV4-3 and TRBJ2-3; TRBD2 might be the D (6 bases). CDR3 length: 14 residues. Germline-derived CDR1 and CDR2 are LGHNA and YSLEER. Trimming stripped 4 bases from V and 5 bases from J, with 13 bases between. The CDR3 region is CASSPRGAGDTQYF. The CDR3 nucleotides read TGCGCCAGCAGCCCCAGAGGAGCGGGAGATACGCAGTATTTT.

The rearrangement uses TRBV5-1 and TRBJ1-5, with TRBD1 as a possible D gene (5 bases). V lost 0 bases and J lost 8, with 12 bases in between. Germline values: CDR1 SGHRS, CDR2 YFSETQ. The CDR3 spans 14 residues. The CDR3 DNA sequence: TGCGCCAGCAGCTTGGCCGCAGGGCGGGAGCCCCAGCATTTT. It is translated as CASSLAAGREPQHF.

V gene TRBV6-5 combines with J gene TRBJ2-1; a weak D match, TRBD2 (5 bases). Germline CDR1 and CDR2: MNHEY and SVGAGI. This CDR3 is 14 amino acids long. Trimming took off 4 bases at V and 2 bases at J, with 9 bases between the two ends. The CDR3: CASSSETTYNEQFF. The CDR3 bases are TGTGCCAGCAGTTCGGAGACTACCTACAATGAGCAGTTCTTC.